This is a list of T cell receptor beta chains from one sample in a study of cytomegalovirus exposure and HLA in healthy donors. Libraries were prepared by immunoSEQ multiplex PCR; TCRdb keeps only in-frame clonotypes and omits some of them. The repertoire consists of about 210,000 clones, with roughly 78% occurring once and the leading ten covering less than 0.6%. The source material was PBMCs. The receptor source for this set is a boy aged 5-17 years in good health and CMV-seronegative. Each CDR3 is given with its conserved first and last residue. D genes are given only for firm matches. Clone size is shown for a subset of rows, as once, few, many or a class of expanded clone.

j_gene	abundance	len	d_gene	v_gene	CDR3nt	CDR3aa
TRBJ2-1	NA	14	TRBD2	TRBV6-5	TGTGCCAGCAGTTTCGGACTAGCGGGGGATGAGCAGTTCTTC	CASSFGLAGDEQFF
TRBJ2-3	few	16	TRBD2	TRBV4-1	TGCGCCAGCAGCCCGCGACTAGCGGGGGCTGTAGATACGCAGTATTTT	CASSPRLAGAVDTQYF
TRBJ2-7	once	14	TRBD1	TRBV7-9	TGTGCCAGCAGCTCGGGACAGGAATCATACGAGCAGTACTTC	CASSSGQESYEQYF
TRBJ2-7	NA	14	TRBD2	TRBV5-4	TGTGCCAGCAGTGGGCAACTAGCGGGAGACGAGCAGTACTTC	CASSGQLAGDEQYF
TRBJ1-2	NA	17	NA	TRBV30	TGTGCCTGGAGTGTAACACTCACAGGCGAGCTTAACTATGGCTACACCTTC	CAWSVTLTGELNYGYTF
TRBJ1-1	NA	14	TRBD1	TRBV29-1	TGCAGCGTTGTAGGACAGGGGGCGAACACTGAAGCTTTCTTT	CSVVGQGANTEAFF
TRBJ1-1	NA	13	TRBD1	TRBV10-3	TGTGCCATCAGTGGGGACAGGAACACTGAAGCTTTCTTT	CAISGDRNTEAFF
TRBJ2-1	NA	15	NA	TRBV11-2	TGTGCCAGCAGCTTAATACCCAGGGGAAGGGATGAGCAGTTCTTC	CASSLIPRGRDEQFF
TRBJ2-7	NA	14	TRBD1	TRBV6-5	TGTGCCAGCAGAACGGACAGGGGGACCTACGAGCAGTACTTC	CASRTDRGTYEQYF
TRBJ2-3	NA	14	TRBD1	TRBV11-2	TGTGCCAGCAGCTACGGGACAGGGCCCGATACGCAGTATTTT	CASSYGTGPDTQYF
TRBJ2-1	NA	15	TRBD2	TRBV9	TGTGCCAGCAGCGTCCTGGGACTAGCGGGAGGAGGTCCGGTCTTC	CASSVLGLAGGGPVF
TRBJ1-2	NA	14	NA	TRBV5-4	TGTGCCAGCAGCCAGACCAGGGGTCGCTATGGCTACACCTTC	CASSQTRGRYGYTF
TRBJ1-2	NA	13	NA	TRBV6-1	TGTGCCAGCAGTGAAACAAGAGGGTGTGGCTACACCTTC	CASSETRGCGYTF
TRBJ2-7	NA	16	TRBD1	TRBV5-6	TGTGCCAGCAGCTTGGGCACAGGGGAGAGCTCCTACGAGCAGTACTTC	CASSLGTGESSYEQYF
TRBJ2-7	NA	13	NA	TRBV27	TGTGCCAGCAGTTTATCATTCAGCTACGAGCAGTACTTC	CASSLSFSYEQYF
TRBJ2-5	NA	14	NA	TRBV11-2	TGTGCCAGCAGCCCGCGGACAGTACAAGAGACCCAGTACTTC	CASSPRTVQETQYF
TRBJ2-7	NA	14	TRBD1	TRBV7-2	TGTGCCAGCAGCTTAGTAGTACAGGGGTACGAGCAGTACTTC	CASSLVVQGYEQYF
TRBJ1-2	NA	19	TRBD1	TRBV27	TGTGCCAGCAGTTTGCTTTCGGTTCGGAGGGACAGATCACGCTATGGCTACACCTTC	CASSLLSVRRDRSRYGYTF
TRBJ1-2	NA	12	NA	TRBV11-2	TGTGCCAGCAGCTTAGGCAGTTATGGCTACACCTTC	CASSLGSYGYTF
TRBJ2-5	NA	14	TRBD1	TRBV4-2	TGTGCCAGCAGCCTGCGACAGGGGCAAGAGACCCAGTACTTC	CASSLRQGQETQYF
TRBJ1-3	NA	14	NA	TRBV30	TGTGCCTGGAGTGTGGCTTACTCTGGAAACACCATATATTTT	CAWSVAYSGNTIYF
TRBJ1-3	few	13	NA	TRBV30	TGTGCCTGGGAAGGGAGTTCTGGAAACACCATATATTTT	CAWEGSSGNTIYF
TRBJ2-7	NA	14	NA	TRBV15	TGTGCCACCAGCAAATCCAGGGGCAGCTACGAGCAGTACTTC	CATSKSRGSYEQYF
TRBJ2-6	NA	13	NA	TRBV18	TGTGCCAGCTCACCTGGGGGGGCCAACGTCCTGACCTTC	CASSPGGANVLTF
TRBJ2-5	NA	13	TRBD2	TRBV30	TGTGCCACTAGCGGGGGGGCCAAGGAGACCCAGTACTTC	CATSGGAKETQYF
TRBJ2-2	few	16	NA	TRBV9	TGTGCCAGCAGCCCCCTCTCGGACAGGAACACCGGGGAGCTGTTTTTT	CASSPLSDRNTGELFF